This TCR beta chain appears in the sequencing data of a study of blood T cell repertoires in COVID-19. Study information: Samples came from the United States, Italy and Spain, spanning acute and convalescent COVID-19.

Authors' data handling: Estimation of nucleated cell counts relied on the amplification of reference gene primers. Libraries were prepared by immunoSEQ multiplex PCR; TCRdb keeps only in-frame clonotypes and omits some of them. The V and J calls and clone size come from that table; D and trimming were worked out from the DNA. The sample holds about 17,000 clones, around nine tenths seen once. V was trimmed by 9 bases and J by 5 bases, leaving 16 bases between them. The CDR3 length is 14 residues. CDR1 and CDR2 (germline): SGHAT, FQNNGV. This clonotype was sampled from a man in his 60s with active COVID-19. The sequenced sample was peripheral blood. J is TRBJ2-2 and V is TRBV11-2; tentative D call: TRBD1 (7 bases). This CDR3 reads CASSPGGRTGELFF. The DNA for the CDR3 is TGTGCCAGTAGTCCAGGGGGGCGAACCGGGGAGCTGTTTTTT.